This T cell receptor (beta chain) was observed in a study of blood T cell repertoires in COVID-19. Study-level information: Resolution of symptoms, clearance, or two negative PCRs was present in recovered Cohort 3 donors. The analysed material was cDNA or gDNA that came from T cells, B-cell-depleted T cells, or PBMCs. Whether acute or convalescent, the COVID-19 samples came from the United States, Italy and Spain.

This CDR3 contains 13 residues. Trimming removed 3 bases at V and 4 bases at J, with 8 bases between. Per the germline V gene, CDR1 is LGHNT and CDR2 is FRNRAP. Participants' reported clinical history set cohort assignment. Sequenced by immunoSEQ multiplex PCR; TCRdb stores in-frame clones only, minus some. The sample contains around 140,000 clones, 84% of which appear only once. This sequence originates from a man over 45 in a cohort exposed to, infected with or recovered from COVID-19 (not recorded which). V usage is TRBV12-5 and J usage is TRBJ2-3; D might be TRBD2 (5 bases). The specimen was PBMCs or T cells enriched from blood (not recorded which). CDR3 bases: TGTGCTAGTGGTTTTCCTAGCCCAGATACGCAGTATTTT. Amino acid sequence: CASGFPSPDTQYF.